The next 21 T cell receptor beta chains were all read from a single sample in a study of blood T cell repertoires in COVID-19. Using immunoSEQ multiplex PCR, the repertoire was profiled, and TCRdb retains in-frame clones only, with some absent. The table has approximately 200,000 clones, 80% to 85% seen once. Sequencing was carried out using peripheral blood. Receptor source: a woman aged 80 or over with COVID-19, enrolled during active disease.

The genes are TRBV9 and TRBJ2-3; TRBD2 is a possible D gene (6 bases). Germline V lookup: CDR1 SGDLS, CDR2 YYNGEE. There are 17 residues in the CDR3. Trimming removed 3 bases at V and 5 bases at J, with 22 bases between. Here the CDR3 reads CASSAPTGGASGDTQYF. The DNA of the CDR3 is TGTGCCAGCAGCGCACCTACGGGCGGGGCATCCGGAGATACGCAGTATTTT.

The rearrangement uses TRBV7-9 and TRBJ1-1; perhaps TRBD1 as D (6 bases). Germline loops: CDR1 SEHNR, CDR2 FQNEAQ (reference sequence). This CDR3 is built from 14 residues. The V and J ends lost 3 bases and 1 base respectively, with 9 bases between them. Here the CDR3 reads CASSFHRENTEAFF. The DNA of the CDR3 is TGTGCCAGCAGCTTTCACAGGGAGAACACTGAAGCTTTCTTT.

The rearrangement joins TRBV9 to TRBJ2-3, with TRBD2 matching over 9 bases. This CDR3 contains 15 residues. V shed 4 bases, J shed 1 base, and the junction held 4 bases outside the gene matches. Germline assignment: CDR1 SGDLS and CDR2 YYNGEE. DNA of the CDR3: TGTGCCAGCAGCACTCTAGCGGGGCGCACAGATACGCAGTATTTT. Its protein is CASSTLAGRTDTQYF.

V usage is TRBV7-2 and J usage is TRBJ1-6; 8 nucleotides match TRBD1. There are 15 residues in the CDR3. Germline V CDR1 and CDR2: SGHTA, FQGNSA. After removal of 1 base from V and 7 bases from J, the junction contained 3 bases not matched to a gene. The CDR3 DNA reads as TGTGCCAGCAGCTTAGGGACAGGGAGAAATTCACCCCTCCACTTT. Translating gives CASSLGTGRNSPLHF.

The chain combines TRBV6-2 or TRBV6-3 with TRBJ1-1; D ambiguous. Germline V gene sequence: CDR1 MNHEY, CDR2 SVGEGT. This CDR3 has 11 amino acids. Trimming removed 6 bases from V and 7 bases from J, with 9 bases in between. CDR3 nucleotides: TGTGCCAGCAGCCGGGGAGTTGAAGCTTTCTTT. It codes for CASSRGVEAFF.

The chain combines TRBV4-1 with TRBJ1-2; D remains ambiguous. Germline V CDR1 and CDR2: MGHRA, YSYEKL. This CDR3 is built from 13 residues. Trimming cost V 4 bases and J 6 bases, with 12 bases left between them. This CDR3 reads CASSRIGANGYTF. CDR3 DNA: TGCGCCAGCAGCCGAATCGGAGCTAATGGCTACACCTTC.

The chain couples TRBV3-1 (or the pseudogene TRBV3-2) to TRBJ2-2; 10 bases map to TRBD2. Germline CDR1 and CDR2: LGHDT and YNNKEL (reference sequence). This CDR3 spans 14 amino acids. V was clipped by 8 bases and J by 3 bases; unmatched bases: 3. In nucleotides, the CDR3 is TGTGCCAGCCGACTAGCGGGTTACACCGGGGAGCTGTTTTTT. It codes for CASRLAGYTGELFF.

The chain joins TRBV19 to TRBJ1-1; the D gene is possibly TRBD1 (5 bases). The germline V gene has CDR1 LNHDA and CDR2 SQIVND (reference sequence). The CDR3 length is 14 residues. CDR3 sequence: CVSGQGGFSTEAFF. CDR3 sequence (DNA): TGTGTCTCCGGCCAGGGAGGTTTTAGCACTGAAGCTTTCTTT.

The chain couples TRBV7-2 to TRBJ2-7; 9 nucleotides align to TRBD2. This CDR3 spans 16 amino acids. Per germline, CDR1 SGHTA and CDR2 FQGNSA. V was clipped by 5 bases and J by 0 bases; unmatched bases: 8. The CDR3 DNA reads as TGTGCCAGCAGCCAATCCGCGGGGGGGATCTCCTACGAGCAGTACTTC. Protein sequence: CASSQSAGGISYEQYF.

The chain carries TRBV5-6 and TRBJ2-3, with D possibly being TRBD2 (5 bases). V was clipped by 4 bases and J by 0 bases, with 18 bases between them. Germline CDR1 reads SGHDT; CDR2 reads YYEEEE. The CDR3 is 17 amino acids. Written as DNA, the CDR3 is TGTGCCAGCAGCCCCGGGATTCCATCCCGAAGCACAGATACGCAGTATTTT. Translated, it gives CASSPGIPSRSTDTQYF.

The CDR3 sequence is CASRPHRGEHGYTF. DNA for the CDR3: TGTGCCAGCAGGCCTCACAGGGGAGAGCATGGCTACACCTTC. The rearrangement joins TRBV6-2 or TRBV6-3 to TRBJ1-2; 7 nucleotides align to TRBD1. J was trimmed by 6 bases and V by 6 bases; bases with no gene match: 10. The germline gives CDR1 MNHEY, CDR2 SVGEGT. The CDR3 is made up of 14 amino acids.

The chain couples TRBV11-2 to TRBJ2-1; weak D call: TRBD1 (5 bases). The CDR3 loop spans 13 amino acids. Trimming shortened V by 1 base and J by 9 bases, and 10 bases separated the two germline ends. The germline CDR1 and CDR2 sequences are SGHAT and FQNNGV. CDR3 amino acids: CASSLVRQSEQFF. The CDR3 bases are TGTGCCAGCAGCTTAGTTCGACAGAGTGAGCAGTTCTTC.

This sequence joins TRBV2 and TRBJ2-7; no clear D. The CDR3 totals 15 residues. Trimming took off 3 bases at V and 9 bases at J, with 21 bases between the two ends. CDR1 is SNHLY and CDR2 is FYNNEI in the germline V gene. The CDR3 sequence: CASSETFAPGDGQYV. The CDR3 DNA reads TGTGCCAGCAGTGAGACTTTCGCCCCGGGTGATGGGCAGTACGTC.

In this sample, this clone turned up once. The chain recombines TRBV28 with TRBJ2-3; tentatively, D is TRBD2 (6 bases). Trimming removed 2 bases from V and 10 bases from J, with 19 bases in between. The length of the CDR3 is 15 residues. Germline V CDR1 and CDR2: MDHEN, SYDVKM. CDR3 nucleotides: TGTGCCAGCAGTTTAATTCCGCCGCAGGGAGGTTCGCAGTATTTT. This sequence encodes CASSLIPPQGGSQYF. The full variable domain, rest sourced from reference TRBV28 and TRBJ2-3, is DVKVTQSSRYLVKRTGEKVFLECVQDMDHENMFWYRQDPGLGLRLIYFSYDVKMKEKGDIPEGYSVSREKKERFSLILESASTNQTSMYLCASSLIPPQGGSQYFGPGTRLTVL.

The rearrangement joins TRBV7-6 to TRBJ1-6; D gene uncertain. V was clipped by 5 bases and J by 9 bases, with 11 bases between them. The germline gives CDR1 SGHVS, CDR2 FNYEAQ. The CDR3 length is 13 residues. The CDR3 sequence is CASSPSLASPLHF. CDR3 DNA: TGTGCCAGCAGCCCGAGCCTCGCTTCACCCCTCCACTTT.

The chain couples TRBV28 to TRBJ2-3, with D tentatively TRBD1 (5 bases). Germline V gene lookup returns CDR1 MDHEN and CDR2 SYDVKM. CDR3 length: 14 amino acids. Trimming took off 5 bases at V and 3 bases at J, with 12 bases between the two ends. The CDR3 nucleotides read TGTGCCAGCAGTATGTCACACAGGACAGATACGCAGTATTTT. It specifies CASSMSHRTDTQYF.

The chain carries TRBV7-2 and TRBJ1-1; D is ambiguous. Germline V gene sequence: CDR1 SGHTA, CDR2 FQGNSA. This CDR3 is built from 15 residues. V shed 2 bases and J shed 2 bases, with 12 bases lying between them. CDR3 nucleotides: TGTGCCAGCAGCTTATCCGGACTCTCTAACACTGAAGCTTTCTTT. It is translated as CASSLSGLSNTEAFF. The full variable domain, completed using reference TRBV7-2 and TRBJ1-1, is GAGVSQSPSNKVTEKGKDVELRCDPISGHTALYWYRQSLGQGLEFLIYFQGNSAPDKSGLPSDRFSAERTGGSVSTLTIQRTQQEDSAVYLCASSLSGLSNTEAFFGQGTRLTVV.

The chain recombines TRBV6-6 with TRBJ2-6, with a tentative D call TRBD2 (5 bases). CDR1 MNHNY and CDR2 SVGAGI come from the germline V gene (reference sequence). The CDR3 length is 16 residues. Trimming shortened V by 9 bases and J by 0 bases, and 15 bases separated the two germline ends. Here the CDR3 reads CASGGTVPSGANVLTF. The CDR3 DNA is TGTGCCAGTGGAGGTACAGTACCCTCTGGGGCCAACGTCCTGACTTTC.

CDR3 sequence reads: CASSLGGAGGEQYV. The CDR3 nucleotides read TGTGCCAGCAGCTTGGGCGGCGCGGGGGGCGAGCAGTACGTC. The chain combines TRBV5-6 with TRBJ2-7; 8 nucleotides agree with TRBD2. Germline V gene sequence: CDR1 SGHDT, CDR2 YYEEEE. Losses at the gene ends were 0 bases for V and 6 bases for J; bases not matched to a gene: 5. The CDR3 is 14 amino acids.

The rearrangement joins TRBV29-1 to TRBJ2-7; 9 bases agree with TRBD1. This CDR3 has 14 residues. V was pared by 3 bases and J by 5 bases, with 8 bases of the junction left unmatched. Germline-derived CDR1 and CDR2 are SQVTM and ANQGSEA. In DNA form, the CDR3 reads TGCAGCGTTGAGAAGACAGGGGGACGGAACGAGCAGTACTTC. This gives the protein CSVEKTGGRNEQYF.

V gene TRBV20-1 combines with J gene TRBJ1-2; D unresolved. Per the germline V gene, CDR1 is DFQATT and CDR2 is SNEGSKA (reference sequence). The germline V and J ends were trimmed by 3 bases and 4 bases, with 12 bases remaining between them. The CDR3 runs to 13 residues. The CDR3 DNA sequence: TGCAGTGCTAGTTCCGGTGGGCTCTATGGCTACACCTTC. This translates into CSASSGGLYGYTF.